The next 20 T cell receptor beta chains were all read from a single sample in a study of vaccination effects on CD4 cells after COVID-19 (dated by TCRdb to between 2022 and 2023). In the ViraFEST assay, PBMC were stimulated with viral peptide pools, and antigen-specific CD4+ T cell clonotypes were then identified by expansion using TCR sequencing. After more than 9 days of culture, CD4+ T cells were isolated with the EasySep CD4+ T cell isolation kit. The absence of prior SARS-CoV-2 infection in healthy vaccine recipients was confirmed by negative nucleocapsid antibodies before and after vaccination. What these receptors recognize is not known. The method was the immunoSEQ multiplex PCR assay. TCRdb mirrors the immuneACCESS table, restricted to in-frame sequences. Some clones are absent from its copies; in checked studies, under half trace to an unresolved V gene, and the reason for the others is unknown. The sample contains more than 30,000 clones, about 70% of them found a single time. The ten largest clonotypes hold 14% to 15% of the sample.

The sequencing here drew on CD4+ T cells from PBMCs cultured with HCoV-OC43 spike peptides, taken before COVID-19 vaccination. Per the publication, the cell subset or site label means: HCoV-OC43 spike overlapping peptide pool stimulation. The receptors derive from a human donor who received a COVID-19 vaccine.

Comment on this clone: Other DNA sequences within the sample encode an identical CDR3. The chain employs TRBV3-1 (or the pseudogene TRBV3-2) and TRBJ1-5; D ambiguous. In germline, CDR1 is LGHDT, CDR2 YNNKEL (reference sequence). The CDR3 has 13 amino acids. V gave up 0 bases and J gave up 2 bases, with 2 bases separating them. The CDR3 reads CASSQDRNQPQHF. CDR3 nucleotide sequence: TGTGCCAGCAGCCAAGATCGCAATCAGCCCCAGCATTTT.

This clone appeared a few times. This chain uses TRBV7-2 with TRBJ2-7; a possible D gene is TRBD2 (5 bases). V was pared by 6 bases and J by 1 base, with 16 bases between. The germline V gene has CDR1 SGHTA and CDR2 FQGNSA. The CDR3 totals 15 residues. CDR3 residues: CASSIASVRSYEQYF. Here the CDR3 DNA reads TGTGCCAGCAGTATAGCGTCGGTCAGGTCCTACGAGCAGTACTTC.

This clone was counted a few times. The J gene is TRBJ2-7, the V gene TRBV12-5; D is unclear. The CDR3 is 14 amino acids. V lost 6 bases to trimming and J lost 3 bases, with 15 bases between them. Per the germline V gene, CDR1 is LGHNT and CDR2 is FRNRAP. The CDR3 DNA sequence: TGTGCTAGTGGACTAAGCGCCGCGTACTACGAGCAGTACTTC. Translated, it gives CASGLSAAYYEQYF.

CDR3 in amino acids: CASTQSGGNYGYTF. DNA of the CDR3: TGTGCCAGCACCCAGTCAGGGGGCAACTATGGCTACACCTTC. The chain joins TRBV7-9 to TRBJ1-2; 8 bases are a match to TRBD1. V dropped 7 bases and J dropped 2; count of bases not matched to a gene: 6. CDR1 is SEHNR and CDR2 is FQNEAQ in the germline V gene (reference sequence). CDR3 length: 14 residues.

The genes are TRBV19 and TRBJ2-7, with D possibly being TRBD1 (6 bases). The CDR3 totals 14 residues. Looked up from germline, CDR1 is LNHDA and CDR2 is SQIVND (reference sequence). The V gene lost 0 bases and the J gene lost 3 bases, with 9 bases spanning the gap. CDR3 region: CASSIDRTDYEQYF. CDR3 nucleotides: TGTGCCAGTAGTATAGATAGGACAGACTACGAGCAGTACTTC.

The V and J genes are TRBV5-1 and TRBJ2-7, with D possibly TRBD2 on 5 matching bases. The V end was cut by 0 bases, the J end by 7 bases, with 14 bases between. The CDR3 sequence is 14 residues long. The germline V gene encodes CDR1 SGHRS and CDR2 YFSETQ. CDR3 bases: TGCGCCAGCAGCTTGGCCGAATTAGCGCGGGAGCAGTACTTC. Protein: CASSLAELAREQYF.

The chain links TRBV12-5 to TRBJ2-7; 8 nucleotides match TRBD1. This CDR3 contains 14 residues. Germline loops: CDR1 LGHNT, CDR2 FRNRAP. The trim removed 7 bases at V and 1 base at J, leaving 6 bases unmatched. The CDR3, as DNA: TGTGCTAGTGCCGTACGACAGGGGTCCTACGAGCAGTACTTC. As protein: CASAVRQGSYEQYF.

The gene calls are TRBV10-3 and TRBJ2-3, with TRBD2 matching 14 bases. CDR3 length: 16 amino acids. Germline assignment: CDR1 ENHRY and CDR2 SYGVKD. Unmatched junction bases numbered 4, after V lost 6 bases and J lost 2 bases. The CDR3 region has the DNA TGTGCCATCAGCCGGACTAGCGGGGGGAACACAGATACGCAGTATTTT. This sequence encodes CAISRTSGGNTDTQYF.

In this sample, this clone turned up a few times. The V and J genes are TRBV6-1 and TRBJ2-3; TRBD2 aligns across 13 bases. With V trimmed by 1 base and J by 5 bases, 3 bases remained unmatched. CDR3 length: 16 amino acids. Germline CDR1 reads MNHNS; CDR2 reads SASEGT. The CDR3 sequence is CASSEGLAGGLDTQYF. The DNA for the CDR3 is TGTGCCAGCAGTGAAGGACTAGCGGGAGGTTTAGATACGCAGTATTTT.

The V call is TRBV25-1, the J call TRBJ1-5; D is ambiguous. The CDR3 sequence is 13 residues long. Trimming took off 4 bases at V and 3 bases at J, with 7 bases between the two ends. Germline V gene data show CDR1 as MGHDK and CDR2 as SYGVNS. In nucleotides, the CDR3 is TGTGCCAGCAGTGTTGGCGACAATCAGCCCCAGCATTTT. Translating gives CASSVGDNQPQHF.

The chain has TRBV5-6 and TRBJ1-5, with D possibly matching TRBD1 (5 bases). V dropped 5 bases and J dropped 2 bases, with 11 bases sitting between them. Germline assignment: CDR1 SGHDT and CDR2 YYEEEE. The CDR3 sequence is 14 residues long. The CDR3 loop reads CASSWGLGNQPQHF. The CDR3 DNA reads as TGTGCCAGCAGTTGGGGACTCGGCAATCAGCCCCAGCATTTT. Full variable domain (remainder filled in from reference TRBV5-6 and TRBJ1-5): DAGVTQSPTHLIKTRGQQVTLRCSPKSGHDTVSWYQQALGQGPQFIFQYYEEEERQRGNFPDRFSGHQFPNYSSELNVNALLLGDSALYLCASSWGLGNQPQHFGDGTRLSIL.

This chain connects TRBV5-4 to TRBJ2-5, with TRBD2 identical over 13 bases. V lost 5 bases to trimming and J lost 4 bases; unmatched junction nucleotides: 11. Germline CDR1 and CDR2: SGHNT and YYREEE (reference sequence). The CDR3 contains 17 residues. DNA of the CDR3: TGTGCCAGCAGTCCACCGGGACTAGCGGGAAGTGTAGAGACCCAGTACTTC. Translating it yields CASSPPGLAGSVETQYF.

The chain is built from TRBV5-1 and TRBJ2-5, with unresolved D. The length of the CDR3 is 12 residues. V was shortened by 5 bases and J by 5 bases, with 10 bases between the two germline ends. The germline V gene has CDR1 SGHRS and CDR2 YFSETQ. CDR3 amino acids: CASRANGETQYF. The CDR3, as DNA: TGCGCCAGCAGGGCTAATGGGGAGACCCAGTACTTC.

The CDR3 loop is CASSGTSGASSYNEQFF. Written as DNA, the CDR3 is TGCGCCAGCAGTGGGACTAGCGGGGCTTCCTCCTACAATGAGCAGTTCTTC. The chain links TRBV10-2 to TRBJ2-1; 12 bases match TRBD2. The germline CDR1 and CDR2 sequences are WSHSY and SAAADI. This CDR3 has 17 residues. The trim removed 4 bases at V and 0 bases at J, leaving 4 bases unmatched.

This CDR3 reads CASSPLVAETQYF. The CDR3, as DNA: TGTGCCAGCTCACCCTTGGTCGCGGAGACCCAGTACTTC. The V gene is TRBV18, the J gene TRBJ2-5; D gene uncertain. The V gene lost 3 bases and the J gene lost 5 bases, with 10 bases spanning the gap. CDR1 and CDR2 (germline): KGHSH, LQKENI. This CDR3 has 13 amino acids.

This clone was seen only a few times. V is TRBV19 and J is TRBJ2-2; no clear D. The CDR3 length is 13 residues. CDR1 is LNHDA and CDR2 is SQIVND in the germline V gene (reference sequence). V shed 5 bases and J shed 4 bases, with 8 bases lying between them. The CDR3 loop is CASSPDITGELFF. CDR3 coding DNA: TGTGCCAGTAGTCCAGATATCACCGGGGAGCTGTTTTTT.

The J gene is TRBJ1-1, the V gene TRBV5-1; 9 bases align to TRBD1. Germline-derived CDR1 and CDR2 are SGHRS and YFSETQ. The CDR3 covers 14 residues. Trimming took 6 bases from V and 5 from J; bases not matched to a gene: 8. CDR3 sequence reads: CASTGDREGTEAFF. CDR3 sequence (DNA): TGCGCCAGCACCGGGGACAGGGAGGGGACTGAAGCTTTCTTT. Drawing the rest from reference TRBV5-1 and TRBJ1-1, the complete variable domain is KAGVTQTPRYLIKTRGQQVTLSCSPISGHRSVSWYQQTPGQGLQFLFEYFSETQRNKGNFPGRFSGRQFSNSRSEMNVSTLELGDSALYLCASTGDREGTEAFFGQGTRLTVV.

The gene calls are TRBV5-1 and TRBJ2-3; D may be TRBD1 or TRBD2 (5 bases each). CDR3 size: 19 residues. The V and J ends lost 5 bases and 0 bases respectively, with 25 bases between them. CDR1 and CDR2 from the germline V gene are SGHRS and YFSETQ. The CDR3 loop is CASRQKLGTVMTSTDTQYF. In nucleotides, the CDR3 is TGCGCCAGCAGACAAAAACTCGGGACCGTTATGACTAGCACAGATACGCAGTATTTT.

V gene TRBV6-1 combines with J gene TRBJ1-5; 7 nucleotides align to TRBD1. This CDR3 has 14 residues. J was trimmed by 5 bases and V by 6 bases; bases with no gene match: 7. CDR1 MNHNS and CDR2 SASEGT come from the germline V gene. The CDR3 sequence: CASSGGTAYQPQHF. The CDR3 DNA reads as TGTGCCAGCAGCGGAGGGACAGCTTATCAGCCCCAGCATTTT.

Here the CDR3 reads CSARGSYEQYF. The CDR3, as DNA: TGCAGTGCTAGAGGGTCGTACGAGCAGTACTTC. V is TRBV20-1 and J is TRBJ2-7; D is undetermined. This CDR3 is built from 11 residues. The V end lost 1 base, the J end lost 4 bases, and 5 bases lay between the germline ends. The germline CDR1 and CDR2 sequences are DFQATT and SNEGSKA (reference sequence).